Detailed here is one T cell receptor (beta chain). Antigen: not known. Germline lookup yields CDR1 KGHSH and CDR2 LQKENI. The CDR3 totals 14 residues. V was pared by 1 base and J by 5 bases, with 12 bases between. The data are from a study of shared clonotypes between healthy human individuals. Study-level findings and limits: Unshared clonotypes carried lower generation probabilities than those common to all four donors. Expectations were that clonotype sharing among donors would be affected by sequencing depth. Naive subsets tended to show greater estimated richness than memory subsets. Across a handful of donors, naive CD4 shared around 5.1%, naive CD8 over 3%, memory CD4 roughly 2.2%, memory CD8 0.4% to 0.5%.

The data were produced by immunoSEQ multiplex PCR, yet TCRdb's version contains in-frame clones alone and is incomplete. The sample carries 1,400,000 or so clones, 97% to 99% recorded once. The chain carries TRBV18 and TRBJ2-7, with D possibly being TRBD1 (6 bases). This TCR was sampled from a man aged 25-45 years in good health. Sequencing used naive CD4+ T cells sorted from blood. Documented subset: CD45RA+ positively selected. The CDR3 here is CASSPLDSLHEQYF. The CDR3 DNA follows: TGTGCCAGCTCACCACTGGACAGCCTTCACGAGCAGTACTTC.